This TCR beta chain came from a study of T cell repertoires in cytomegalovirus infection. Study-wide background: Selection of CMV epitopes for the study included recently identified HLA-C-restricted and well-studied HLA-B-restricted ones.

The CDR3 covers 14 residues. Deletions cut 0 bases from V and 4 bases from J, with 11 bases between. CDR1 is SQVTM, CDR2 ANQGSEA, per germline. General study results and limits: CMV carriers having the relevant HLA were flagged by cumulative public TCR beta family frequency.

TCRdb reanalysed the reads using MiXCR and keeps one entry per CDR3 protein. The table lists approximately 350,000 distinct CDR3 sequences, roughly 34% of them singletons. For this clonotype: Its specificity is unknown.

This sequence was found in a human donor in good health (CMV status not recorded). Some clones in this sample may be carry-over from other donors' samples. The genes are TRBV29-1 and TRBJ2-3; D is possibly TRBD2 (5 bases). This sample comprised cultured PBMCs, obtained from culture after CMV antigen stimulation. Here the CDR3 reads CSVEDGPGADTQYF. As DNA, the CDR3 is TGCAGCGTTGAAGATGGGCCCGGGGCAGATACGCAGTATTTT.